This paragraph covers one T cell receptor beta chain sequence. The antigen is undetermined. The entry originates in a study of CD8+CD57+ T cells in acquired aplastic anemia. The V end was cut by 4 bases, the J end by 9 bases, with 15 bases between. The CDR3 extends over 13 amino acids. CDR1 and CDR2 (germline): SNHLY, FYNNEI. The use of genomic DNA as template underpinned the TCR beta VDJ and CDR3 profiling. TCRdb used MiXCR to reprocess the reads, holding one entry per CDR3 protein. The sample carries 30,000 to 40,000 distinct CDR3 sequences, more than 75% recorded once. Findings of the study overall: Patients had twenty-nine CD8+ CDR3 sequences in common with controls (the shared set). CD8+ Simpson's diversity did not differ significantly between patients and controls.

This receptor was taken from a human donor in good health, serving as a control. Sequenced: sorted CD4+, CD8+, or CD8+CD57+ T cells (not recorded which) from PBMCs. This chain links TRBV2 with TRBJ1-1; TRBD1 is a possible D gene (5 bases). CDR3 in amino acids: CASSGQRDGKAFF. The CDR3 DNA reads TGTGCCAGCAGTGGACAAAGGGACGGTAAAGCTTTCTTT. Combining the CDR3 with reference TRBV2 and TRBJ1-1 gives the whole variable domain EPEVTQTPSHQVTQMGQEVILRCVPISNHLYFYWYRQILGQKVEFLVSFYNNEISEKSEIFDDQFSVERPDGSNFTLKIRSTKLEDSAMYFCASSGQRDGKAFFGQGTRLTVV.